This T cell receptor (beta chain) stems from a study of T cell repertoires in cytomegalovirus infection. The study, taken as a whole, reports: Carriers of CMV and the relevant HLA type were discriminated by public TCR beta frequency.

One entry per CDR3 protein results from TCRdb running MiXCR on the reads. The sample consists of 300,000 or so distinct CDR3 sequences, 20% to 25% of them appearing once. This clonotype was counted at least ten times. Its antigen remains unidentified. The germline V gene encodes CDR1 SGHTA and CDR2 FQGNSA. V shed 5 bases and J 3 bases; nucleotides not matched to a gene: 6. The CDR3 totals 15 residues. The sample was cultured PBMCs, taken from culture after CMV antigen stimulation. The sequence derives from a human donor in good health (CMV status not recorded). Some clones in this sample may be carry-over from other donors' samples. This rearrangement joins TRBV7-2 to TRBJ2-1; 8 bases align to TRBD1. CDR3 DNA: TGTGCCAGCAGCACAAGGACAGGGATCTACAATGAGCAGTTCTTC. It specifies CASSTRTGIYNEQFF.